These T cell receptor beta chains were read from a single sample in a study of Ad26.COV2.S vaccination and SARS-CoV-2 variants. Assay used: immunoSEQ multiplex PCR; TCRdb lists only in-frame clones, some missing. The data show 430,000 or so clones, 89% seen once. The material sequenced was peripheral blood, taken in a trial of Ad26.COV2.S vaccine versus placebo. These receptors all come from a person aged 18-60 years who received the Ad26.COV2.S COVID-19 vaccine or a placebo. CDR3s include the opening cysteine and the closing phenylalanine or tryptophan. The D gene is left open where the match is weak. Clone size is given for some rows only: seen once, a few or many times, or a class if the clone is expanded.

CASSQGLAGINEQFF,TGTGCCAGCAGCCAAGGACTAGCGGGCATCAATGAGCAGTTCTTC,TRBV3-1/TRBV3-2,TRBJ2-1,15,TRBD2,-
CASSLGASEVGTQYF,TGTGCCAGCAGTTTAGGGGCTAGCGAAGTGGGGACCCAGTACTTC,TRBV28,TRBJ2-5,15,-,-
CASGRNYGYTF,TGTGCCAGTGGACGGAACTATGGCTACACCTTC,TRBV2,TRBJ1-2,11,-,-
CASGPGRGWAADTQYF,TGTGCTAGTGGTCCGGGGAGAGGGTGGGCGGCAGATACGCAGTATTTT,TRBV12-5,TRBJ2-3,16,-,-
CASSGGGTTYGYTF,TGTGCCAGCAGCGGAGGAGGGACAACCTATGGCTACACCTTC,TRBV9,TRBJ1-2,14,-,-
CARHNRSSYNSPLHF,TGTGCCAGACATAACAGGAGCTCCTATAATTCACCCCTCCACTTT,TRBV6-5,TRBJ1-6,15,-,-
CASSPIGAYGYTF,TGTGCCAGCTCACCCATCGGGGCCTATGGCTACACCTTC,TRBV18,TRBJ1-2,13,-,-
CASSIPRSTDTQYF,TGTGCCAGTAGTATACCCCGATCCACAGATACGCAGTATTTT,TRBV19,TRBJ2-3,14,-,-
CASRTGGGAGEQETQYF,TGTGCCAGCAGAACAGGCGGGGGGGCGGGGGAACAAGAGACCCAGTACTTC,TRBV27,TRBJ2-5,17,TRBD2,once
CASRPTSDQETQYF,TGTGCCAGCAGACCGACTAGCGATCAAGAGACCCAGTACTTC,TRBV5-4,TRBJ2-5,14,TRBD2,once
CASSQGNEQYF,TGTGCCAGCAGCCAGGGGAACGAGCAGTACTTC,TRBV6-5,TRBJ2-7,11,-,-
CASSRQGIGNYGYTF,TGTGCCAGCTCCCGACAGGGAATCGGGAACTATGGCTACACCTTC,TRBV2,TRBJ1-2,15,TRBD1,-
CASGYRKGYGYTF,TGCGCCAGCGGATACAGGAAGGGCTATGGCTACACCTTC,TRBV23-1,TRBJ1-2,13,-,-
CATSDPGRSEQYF,TGTGCCACCAGTGACCCCGGACGGAGCGAGCAGTACTTC,TRBV24-1,TRBJ2-7,13,-,-
CSASFSAPGLAGFGKNIQYF,TGCAGTGCTAGTTTTTCGGCCCCGGGACTAGCGGGATTTGGCAAAAACATTCAGTACTTC,TRBV20-1,TRBJ2-4,20,TRBD2,-
CAISERGDPYF,TGTGCCATCAGTGAAAGAGGGGATCCGTACTTC,TRBV10-3,TRBJ2-7,11,-,-